The 3 T cell receptor beta chains given below trace back to one sample, sequenced in a study of T cell responses to AZD1222 COVID-19 vaccine (dated by TCRdb to about 2021). The library was obtained by the immunoSEQ multiplex PCR assay. TCRdb re-hosts the immuneACCESS table, in-frame sequences only. Its copies lack some clones; in the studies checked, an unresolved V gene accounts for under half of them, and the cause for the rest is not known. Present in this sample are 150,000 to 200,000 clones, 88% of which were seen just once. About 7.2% of the sample goes to the ten largest clones. The time point label, as the study defines it: baseline before first vaccination. Sequenced here: peripheral blood, sampled on day 0 of AZD1222 vaccination. Receptors originate from an adult in good health.

The chain couples TRBV5-6 to TRBJ1-5, with a weak D call TRBD1 (5 bases). Germline CDR1 is SGHDT and CDR2 is YYEEEE. This CDR3 has 14 amino acids. V gave up 4 bases and J gave up 4 bases, with 12 bases separating them. CDR3 protein: CASSVDGTNQPQHF. The CDR3 region has the DNA TGTGCCAGCAGCGTCGATGGGACGAATCAGCCCCAGCATTTT.

The chain couples TRBV6-7 to TRBJ1-1; D gene unclear. TRBV6-7 is known as an ORF, though its function is uncertain. The ends were cut back, 4 bases at V and 3 bases at J, with 12 bases in the middle. The CDR3 runs to 14 residues. CDR3 amino acids: CASSSLRWDTEAFF. CDR3 DNA: TGTGCCAGCAGTTCCCTTCGATGGGACACTGAAGCTTTCTTT.

The CDR3 nucleotides are TGTGCCAGCAGCCGTCCCGAGCCCACTGATGGCTACACCTTC. Its translation is CASSRPEPTDGYTF. This chain connects TRBV16 to TRBJ1-2; the D is unclear. CDR3 length equals 14 residues. V lost 4 bases and J 6 bases, leaving 15 bases between the germline ends. Germline CDR1 is KGHSY and CDR2 is FQNENV.